This TCR beta chain was found in a study of T cells after yellow fever vaccination. The germline V gene has CDR1 DFQATT and CDR2 SNEGSKA (reference sequence). The junction had 10 bases not matched to a gene; V was cut back by 6 bases and J by 3 bases. The length of the CDR3 is 14 residues. This clonotype was seen only a few times. TCRdb independently ran MiXCR on the 5' RACE reads; one entry per CDR3 protein. This sample has hundreds of thousands of distinct CDR3 sequences, with roughly 3.5% found just once. The TCR comes from a young man who received the YFV17D yellow fever vaccine. The chain is built from TRBV20-1 and TRBJ1-2; 7 bases are shared with TRBD1. Here the sequenced sample was PBMCs, taken on the day of the yellow fever booster vaccination. The CDR3 region has the DNA TGCAGTGCCATGACAGGGAGAGGGTACTATGGCTACACCTTC. Its translation: CSAMTGRGYYGYTF.